The 18 T cell receptor beta chains below come from one sample, sequenced in a study of T cell responses to AZD1222 COVID-19 vaccine. TCRdb's copy holds only in-frame clones and misses some; the assay was immunoSEQ multiplex PCR. The table records 150,000 or so clones, roughly nine tenths of them present only once. The material sequenced was peripheral blood, taken on day 0 of AZD1222 vaccination. The source is an adult in good health.

The J gene is TRBJ2-2, the V gene TRBV7-3; no clear D gene. The CDR3 is 16 amino acids. V lost 0 bases to trimming and J lost 3 bases, with 11 bases between them. The germline CDR1 and CDR2 sequences are SGHTA and FQGTGA. The CDR3 sequence: CASSLTRVLDTGELFF. For the CDR3, the DNA is TGTGCCAGCAGCTTAACCAGAGTTTTGGACACCGGGGAGCTGTTTTTT. The entire variable domain, with the rest obtained from reference TRBV7-3 and TRBJ2-2, is as follows: GAGVSQTPSNKVTEKGKYVELRCDPISGHTALYWYRQSLGQGPEFLIYFQGTGAADDSGLPNDRFFAVRPEGSVSTLKIQRTERGDSAVYLCASSLTRVLDTGELFFGEGSRLTVL.

The gene calls are TRBV4-1 and TRBJ2-7, with D hard to call. The V and J ends lost 0 bases and 3 bases respectively, with 12 bases between them. The germline V gene has CDR1 MGHRA and CDR2 YSYEKL. The CDR3 contains 15 residues. CDR3 DNA: TGCGCCAGCAGCCAAGACGGCGTTACGGACTACGAGCAGTACTTC. This codes for CASSQDGVTDYEQYF.

V usage is TRBV7-8 and J usage is TRBJ2-1; TRBD2 might be the D (5 bases). The CDR3 totals 15 residues. Germline V gives CDR1 SGHVS, CDR2 FQNEAQ. Trimming took 5 bases from V and 0 from J, leaving 11 bases between them. This CDR3 reads CASSGLSSSYNEQFF. CDR3 nucleotide sequence: TGTGCCAGCAGCGGACTGTCTAGCTCCTACAATGAGCAGTTCTTC.

This clone was detected once. The V and J genes are TRBV7-8 and TRBJ1-1, with no clear D. With 1 base removed from V and 2 bases from J, the gap between germline ends came to 8 bases. The CDR3 is made up of 14 amino acids. Germline V lookup: CDR1 SGHVS, CDR2 FQNEAQ. Here the CDR3 reads CASSLVAANTEAFF. The CDR3 DNA is TGTGCCAGCAGCTTAGTGGCAGCTAACACTGAAGCTTTCTTT.

The chain combines TRBV20-1 with TRBJ2-7; TRBD2 matches at 10 bases. V shed 3 bases and J 2 bases; nucleotides not matched to a gene: 7. The CDR3 totals 15 residues. Looked up from germline, CDR1 is DFQATT and CDR2 is SNEGSKA (reference sequence). The CDR3 spells CSASSLAGVTYEQYF. The CDR3 coding sequence is TGCAGTGCTAGTTCCCTAGCGGGAGTCACCTACGAGCAGTACTTC.

This clone has only a few counts. The J gene is TRBJ2-1, the V gene TRBV19; TRBD2 matches 7 bases. CDR1 and CDR2 from the germline V gene are LNHDA and SQIVND (reference sequence). Germline trimming cut 3 bases from V and 7 bases from J; bases unmatched to any gene: 3. This CDR3 spans 13 amino acids. Here the CDR3 reads CASSILAENEQFF. Written as DNA, the CDR3 is TGTGCCAGTAGTATCCTAGCGGAGAATGAGCAGTTCTTC.

The chain carries TRBV30 and TRBJ1-5, with 8 bases identical to TRBD1. The CDR3 extends over 14 amino acids. In germline, CDR1 is GTSNPN, CDR2 SVGIG (reference sequence). Trimming cost V 2 bases and J 5 bases; bases outside gene matches: 5. DNA of the CDR3: TGTGCCTGGAGTCAGGGGGCGAGACATCAGCCCCAGCATTTT. Its translation is CAWSQGARHQPQHF.

The chain carries TRBV14 and TRBJ2-7; TRBD2 aligns across 7 bases. V was pared by 1 base and J by 0 bases, with 3 bases of the junction left unmatched. CDR3 size: 15 residues. The germline CDR1 and CDR2 sequences are SGHDN and FVKESK. The CDR3 DNA follows: TGTGCCAGCAGCCAAGGAGCGGGGTACTCCTACGAGCAGTACTTC. Encoded protein: CASSQGAGYSYEQYF.

The chain recombines TRBV10-1 with TRBJ1-1; D remains ambiguous. The CDR3 contains 14 residues. Germline V gene data show CDR1 as WNHNN and CDR2 as SYGVQD (reference sequence). V lost 0 bases, J lost 1 base, and 6 bases lay in between. The CDR3 sequence: CASSESMANTEAFF. The CDR3 DNA reads TGCGCCAGCAGTGAGTCTATGGCGAACACTGAAGCTTTCTTT.

The chain has TRBV27 and TRBJ1-6; tentative D call: TRBD1 (6 bases). Trimming shortened V by 2 bases and J by 5 bases, and 7 bases separated the two germline ends. This CDR3 is built from 14 residues. Germline V gives CDR1 MNHEY, CDR2 SMNVEV (reference sequence). Here the CDR3 reads CASSLPGDNSPLHF. The CDR3 region has the DNA TGTGCCAGCAGTTTACCAGGGGATAATTCACCCCTCCACTTT.

This clone came up once. The chain links TRBV7-2 to TRBJ2-3; 10 positions match TRBD2. Germline V gene data show CDR1 as SGHTA and CDR2 as FQGNSA. The CDR3 is 16 amino acids. The V gene end was trimmed by 5 bases and the J gene end by 2 bases; junction bases not matched to a gene: 7. This CDR3 is CASSPRTSGHTDTQYF. The CDR3 region has the DNA TGTGCCAGCAGCCCCCGGACTAGCGGCCACACAGATACGCAGTATTTT.

V usage is TRBV9 and J usage is TRBJ2-2; a weak D match, TRBD2 (6 bases). CDR3 size: 16 residues. CDR1 is SGDLS and CDR2 is YYNGEE in the germline V gene. V was shortened by 2 bases and J by 7 bases, with 18 bases between the two germline ends. The CDR3 sequence is CASSVSTGDLGGELFF. The CDR3 nucleotides are TGTGCCAGCAGCGTTTCCACGGGAGATTTAGGCGGGGAGCTGTTTTTT.

The chain carries TRBV19 and TRBJ2-2; D is possibly TRBD1 (6 bases). The CDR3 length is 14 residues. Germline assignment: CDR1 LNHDA and CDR2 SQIVND (reference sequence). Trimming pared 2 bases from V and 5 bases from J, leaving 9 bases between. CDR3 sequence reads: CASSIQGWTGELFF. CDR3 nucleotide sequence: TGTGCCAGTAGTATACAGGGGTGGACCGGGGAGCTGTTTTTT.

CDR3 residues: CAWTGQGAKKLFF. CDR3 DNA sequence: TGTGCCTGGACGGGACAGGGGGCAAAGAAACTGTTTTTT. The chain couples TRBV30 to TRBJ1-4; 12 nucleotides align to TRBD1. The germline CDR1 and CDR2 sequences are GTSNPN and SVGIG (reference sequence). The CDR3 sequence is 13 residues long. The junction had 5 bases not matched to a gene; V was cut back by 4 bases and J by 11 bases.

The chain couples TRBV5-6 to TRBJ1-5, with 8 positions matching TRBD1. The CDR3 runs 17 residues. Germline loops: CDR1 SGHDT, CDR2 YYEEEE. V gave up 2 bases and J gave up 4 bases; unmatched junction bases: 11. The CDR3 loop reads CASSLYLPTGANQPQHF. In nucleotides, the CDR3 is TGTGCCAGCAGCTTATATCTCCCGACAGGGGCGAATCAGCCCCAGCATTTT.

This sequence joins TRBV4-3 and TRBJ1-1; 7 bases align to TRBD1. V lost 5 bases to trimming and J lost 3 bases; unmatched junction nucleotides: 9. The CDR3 consists of 15 residues. Per germline, CDR1 LGHNA and CDR2 YSLEER. The CDR3 bases are TGCGCCAGCAGCGAACGGGACAGCCCCTACACTGAAGCTTTCTTT. As protein: CASSERDSPYTEAFF.

The rearrangement joins TRBV5-4 to TRBJ1-1; TRBD1 agrees at 7 bases. The J segment lost 7 bases and the V segment lost 0 bases, leaving 9 bases of the junction unmatched. CDR3 length: 15 amino acids. Germline lookup yields CDR1 SGHNT and CDR2 YYREEE (reference sequence). The CDR3 loop is CASSLDPWQGGEAFF. CDR3 DNA sequence: TGTGCCAGCAGCTTGGACCCTTGGCAGGGGGGTGAAGCTTTCTTT.

CDR3 DNA: TGTGCCAGTAGTACGCGAACCTTCACGGGGGACTCTGGAAACACCATATATTTT. It encodes CASSTRTFTGDSGNTIYF. V and J are TRBV19 and TRBJ1-3, with D perhaps matching TRBD1 (5 bases). This CDR3 region has 18 residues. The V gene lost 4 bases and the J gene lost 0 bases, with 19 bases spanning the gap. Per germline, CDR1 LNHDA and CDR2 SQIVND (reference sequence).